This passage covers 27 T cell receptor beta chains from one sample sequenced in a study of blood T cell repertoires in COVID-19. Using immunoSEQ multiplex PCR, the repertoire was profiled, and TCRdb retains in-frame clones only, with some absent. The data hold roughly 200,000 clones, with 70% to 90% observed a single time. The material sequenced was peripheral blood. These receptor sequences come from a woman of 80 years or more with acute or convalescent COVID-19.

The gene calls are TRBV20-1 and TRBJ1-1; a possible D gene is TRBD1 (5 bases). In germline, CDR1 is DFQATT, CDR2 SNEGSKA (reference sequence). The CDR3 runs to 10 residues. Trimming removed 6 bases from V and 7 bases from J, with 9 bases in between. Here the CDR3 reads CSAFGGEAFF. For the CDR3, the DNA is TGCAGTGCCTTCGGGGGTGAAGCTTTCTTT.

This chain connects TRBV5-8 to TRBJ1-2; 9 nucleotides line up with TRBD1. CDR1 SGHTS and CDR2 YDEGEE come from the germline V gene. V lost 3 bases to trimming and J lost 0 bases; unmatched junction nucleotides: 9. The CDR3 runs to 17 residues. CDR3 protein: CASSSPGQGATNYGYTF. The CDR3 DNA is TGTGCCAGCAGCTCACCGGGACAGGGAGCTACTAACTATGGCTACACCTTC.

The chain recombines TRBV7-2 with TRBJ1-1; no clear D gene. This CDR3 has 15 residues. V dropped 1 base and J dropped 1 base, with 10 bases sitting between them. CDR1 and CDR2 from the germline V gene are SGHTA and FQGNSA. The CDR3 protein is CASSLGYGENTEAFF. CDR3 in DNA: TGTGCCAGCAGCTTAGGGTATGGAGAGAACACTGAAGCTTTCTTT. Variable domain in full (rest from reference TRBV7-2 and TRBJ1-1): GAGVSQSPSNKVTEKGKDVELRCDPISGHTALYWYRQSLGQGLEFLIYFQGNSAPDKSGLPSDRFSAERTGGSVSTLTIQRTQQEDSAVYLCASSLGYGENTEAFFGQGTRLTVV.

V gene TRBV10-1 combines with J gene TRBJ2-2, with D possibly being TRBD2 (6 bases). The germline CDR1 and CDR2 sequences are WNHNN and SYGVQD (reference sequence). Deletions cut 4 bases from V and 0 bases from J, with 6 bases between. The CDR3 extends over 14 amino acids. The DNA for the CDR3 is TGCGCCAGCAGTGGGAGGGCGAACACCGGGGAGCTGTTTTTT. Amino acid sequence: CASSGRANTGELFF.

V usage is TRBV6-5 and J usage is TRBJ1-1; 7 bases match TRBD1. The CDR3 is 13 amino acids. Looked up from germline, CDR1 is MNHEY and CDR2 is SVGAGI. V was clipped by 5 bases and J by 1 base; unmatched bases: 1. The CDR3 DNA follows: TGTGCCAGCAGTAGACAGGGGAACACTGAAGCTTTCTTT. As protein: CASSRQGNTEAFF.

The V gene is TRBV4-3, the J gene TRBJ1-2; tentative D call: TRBD1 (5 bases). The CDR3 spans 15 residues. Germline values: CDR1 LGHNA, CDR2 YSLEER. Trimming left V 0 bases short and J 2 bases short, with 10 bases between. This CDR3 reads CASSQDGGRNYGYTF. The CDR3, as DNA: TGCGCCAGCAGCCAAGACGGGGGGAGGAACTATGGCTACACCTTC.

The chain has TRBV7-6 and TRBJ1-2; 7 bases line up with TRBD1. Trimming at V came to 1 base and at J to 4 bases, leaving 9 bases not matched to a gene. This CDR3 has 16 amino acids. Germline V gene data show CDR1 as SGHVS and CDR2 as FNYEAQ. In DNA, the CDR3 is TGTGCCAGCAGCTTAGACGGGACAGATCCAATCTATGGCTACACCTTC. Amino acids: CASSLDGTDPIYGYTF.

This clone was detected only a few times. This chain links TRBV3-1 (or the pseudogene TRBV3-2) with TRBJ1-4; no clear D. Trimming took off 1 base at V and 13 bases at J, with 10 bases between the two ends. This CDR3 region has 12 residues. The germline V gene encodes CDR1 LGHDT and CDR2 YNNKEL (reference sequence). CDR3 region: CASSQAGGILFF. CDR3 DNA sequence: TGTGCCAGCAGCCAAGCTGGAGGGATACTGTTTTTT.

The chain is built from TRBV19 and TRBJ2-1, with TRBD2 identical over 9 bases. Germline V gives CDR1 LNHDA, CDR2 SQIVND (reference sequence). The junction had 13 bases not matched to a gene; V was cut back by 5 bases and J by 8 bases. This CDR3 contains 16 residues. CDR3 loop: CASSDLVSGRNYEQFF. CDR3 DNA: TGTGCCAGTAGTGACCTCGTGAGCGGGAGGAACTATGAGCAGTTCTTC.

This clone was observed once. The chain carries TRBV21-1 and TRBJ2-7; the D call of TRBD2 is as the table states it, not checked on the DNA. TRBV21-1 is marked as a pseudogene. The CDR3 runs to 18 residues. The CDR3 DNA is TGTGCCAGCAGCAAAAAGGCGTCTAGCGGGAACGGCAGGAACGAGCAGTACTTC. It encodes CASSKKASSGNGRNEQYF.

A single count supports this clone. The rearrangement uses TRBV28 and TRBJ1-2; TRBD1 matches 7 bases. Losses at the gene ends were 6 bases for V and 5 bases for J; bases not matched to a gene: 6. The germline V gene encodes CDR1 MDHEN and CDR2 SYDVKM. This CDR3 has 13 amino acids. CDR3 amino acids: CASRGPGQYGYTF. CDR3 coding DNA: TGTGCCAGCAGGGGGCCGGGACAGTATGGCTACACCTTC.

The chain has TRBV23-1 and TRBJ2-5; 7 bases are shared with TRBD2. TRBV23-1 is an ORF; its function is uncertain. CDR3 size: 17 residues. The trim removed 0 bases at V and 1 base at J, leaving 8 bases unmatched. CDR3 region: CASSQSIEGRAQETQYF. The CDR3 bases are TGCGCCAGCAGTCAATCGATAGAGGGGAGGGCCCAAGAGACCCAGTACTTC.

This rearrangement joins TRBV5-8 to TRBJ1-6; no clear D. The CDR3 loop spans 13 amino acids. From germline, CDR1 is SGHTS and CDR2 YDEGEE. V was pared by 1 base and J by 14 bases, with 13 bases between. This CDR3 is CASSLLQPFTLHF. DNA for the CDR3: TGTGCCAGCAGCTTGTTACAGCCATTCACCCTCCACTTT.

The V gene is TRBV3-1 (or the pseudogene TRBV3-2), the J gene TRBJ2-1; D is unclear. The CDR3 is 15 amino acids. Trimming removed 1 base at V and 1 base at J, with 8 bases between. Germline V CDR1 and CDR2: LGHDT, YNNKEL (reference sequence). In DNA, the CDR3 is TGTGCCAGCAGCCAAGTCCCGGTGTCCTACAATGAGCAGTTCTTC. Translating it yields CASSQVPVSYNEQFF.

The table lists this clone with a count of one. The chain employs TRBV19 and TRBJ2-2, with D tentatively TRBD2 (5 bases). V was pared by 6 bases and J by 0 bases, with 14 bases between. Germline CDR1 is LNHDA and CDR2 is SQIVND (reference sequence). This CDR3 spans 16 amino acids. CDR3 DNA sequence: TGTGCCAGTAGGGGTGCACAACTAGCGAACACCGGGGAGCTGTTTTTT. Its protein product is CASRGAQLANTGELFF.

This clone has just one count. This chain links TRBV30 with TRBJ1-4, with D unclear. The ends were cut back, 0 bases at V and 8 bases at J, with 7 bases in the middle. The V gene's germline CDR1 is GTSNPN and CDR2 SVGIG (reference sequence). The CDR3 spans 12 residues. The CDR3 nucleotides are TGTGCCTGGAGTGTCCTTAGCGAAAAACTGTTTTTT. The encoded protein is CAWSVLSEKLFF.

This chain joins TRBV5-1 and TRBJ1-4; 11 nucleotides match TRBD1. The trim removed 2 bases at V and 10 bases at J, leaving 10 bases unmatched. Germline V gives CDR1 SGHRS, CDR2 YFSETQ. The CDR3 covers 16 residues. DNA of the CDR3: TGCGCCAGCAGCTTATCACCGGGACAGGGGGTGGTAAAACTGTTTTTT. Translation gives CASSLSPGQGVVKLFF.

The chain links TRBV9 to TRBJ2-1; 7 bases line up with TRBD1. The CDR3 runs 15 residues. V lost 0 bases, J lost 8 bases, and 8 bases stayed unmatched. Germline lookup yields CDR1 SGDLS and CDR2 YYNGEE. The CDR3 loop reads CASSVAGDSYDEQFF. The CDR3 nucleotides read TGTGCCAGCAGCGTAGCAGGGGACAGTTACGATGAGCAGTTCTTC. The variable domain in full, completed from reference TRBV9 and TRBJ2-1, reads DSGVTQTPKHLITATGQRVTLRCSPRSGDLSVYWYQQSLDQGLQFLIQYYNGEERAKGNILERFSAQQFPDLHSELNLSSLELGDSALYFCASSVAGDSYDEQFFGPGTRLTVL.

J is TRBJ1-1 and V is TRBV11-2; D not resolved. The CDR3 spans 14 residues. V lost 4 bases and J lost 2, with 11 bases in between. Per the germline V gene, CDR1 is SGHAT and CDR2 is FQNNGV. CDR3 bases: TGTGCCAGCAGCTGGACTGCCTACAACACTGAAGCTTTCTTT. It translates to CASSWTAYNTEAFF.

CDR3 amino acids: CASSVRGGEKLFF. The CDR3 coding sequence is TGTGCCAGCAGCGTTAGGGGCGGCGAAAAACTGTTTTTT. The chain combines TRBV12-3 or TRBV12-4 with TRBJ1-4; D possibly corresponds to TRBD1 (5 bases). V was shortened by 6 bases and J by 8 bases, with 13 bases between the two germline ends. The CDR3 spans 13 residues.

The chain links TRBV5-1 to TRBJ2-1, with D possibly TRBD1 on 5 matching bases. Germline CDR1 is SGHRS and CDR2 is YFSETQ. V was trimmed by 0 bases and J by 0 bases, leaving 10 bases between them. This CDR3 is 16 amino acids long. CDR3 bases: TGCGCCAGCAGCTTGGGCGGACATGCCTCCTACAATGAGCAGTTCTTC. It translates to CASSLGGHASYNEQFF.

CDR3 nucleotides: TGTGCCTGGTCCTCCGGGACAGGGTCATTGCAGTACTTC. Encoded protein: CAWSSGTGSLQYF. This chain joins TRBV30 and TRBJ2-7; the match to TRBD1 covers 9 bases. Germline loops: CDR1 GTSNPN, CDR2 SVGIG (reference sequence). J gave up 9 bases and V 5 bases, and 11 bases lay outside the gene matches. The CDR3 has 13 amino acids.

This clone has just a few counts. The chain has TRBV6-2 or TRBV6-3 and TRBJ1-1, with a tentative D call TRBD1 (6 bases). The CDR3 loop spans 18 amino acids. Germline-derived CDR1 and CDR2 are MNHEY and SVGEGT. Deletions cut 0 bases from V and 6 bases from J, with 23 bases between. The CDR3 reads CASSYSRVFLAGGSEAFF. In nucleotides, the CDR3 is TGTGCCAGCAGTTACTCGAGGGTTTTTCTGGCTGGGGGCTCTGAAGCTTTCTTT.

The V and J genes are TRBV9 and TRBJ2-3, with TRBD2 matching over 12 bases. V gave up 0 bases and J gave up 8 bases; unmatched junction bases: 7. The CDR3 has 16 amino acids. CDR1 and CDR2 from the germline V gene are SGDLS and YYNGEE. CDR3 protein: CASSVVGLAGLGTQYF. The CDR3 nucleotides are TGTGCCAGCAGCGTAGTCGGACTAGCGGGGCTGGGTACGCAGTATTTT. Full variable domain (rest looked up from reference TRBV9 and TRBJ2-3): DSGVTQTPKHLITATGQRVTLRCSPRSGDLSVYWYQQSLDQGLQFLIQYYNGEERAKGNILERFSAQQFPDLHSELNLSSLELGDSALYFCASSVVGLAGLGTQYFGPGTRLTVL.

This clone was counted a few times. The chain links TRBV5-1 to TRBJ1-1; D uncertain. The CDR3 has 12 residues. CDR1 is SGHRS, CDR2 YFSETQ, per germline. V was pared by 3 bases and J by 0 bases, with 3 bases between. CDR3 protein: CASSYMNTEAFF. DNA for the CDR3: TGCGCCAGCAGCTACATGAACACTGAAGCTTTCTTT.

V gene TRBV18 combines with J gene TRBJ1-6, with 8 bases matching TRBD1. The germline CDR1 and CDR2 sequences are KGHSH and LQKENI. Trimming at V came to 5 bases and at J to 7 bases, leaving 7 bases not matched to a gene. CDR3 length equals 15 residues. This CDR3 reads CASSAQGAGNSPLHF. For the CDR3, the DNA is TGTGCCAGCTCAGCCCAGGGGGCAGGGAATTCACCCCTCCACTTT.

This chain connects TRBV29-1 to TRBJ1-4; 7 nucleotides agree with TRBD1. Germline V lookup: CDR1 SQVTM, CDR2 ANQGSEA. V lost 7 bases and J lost 8; bases outside the gene matches: 10. This CDR3 spans 13 amino acids. CDR3 sequence: CSARGQLSEKLFF. The CDR3 region has the DNA TGCAGCGCGAGGGGACAGTTAAGCGAAAAACTGTTTTTT.